This T cell receptor (beta chain) appears in the sequencing data of a study of CD4+ T cells in melanoma. Findings and limits, study-wide: CD8+ T cell, macrophage and B cell function reportedly correlated with neoantigen-specific CD4+ T cells. Diverse differentiation states were reported for melanoma neoantigen-specific CD4+ T cells.

TCRdb's table, derived via immunoSEQ multiplex PCR, lists solely in-frame clones and lacks some. The table records a few thousand clones, roughly three fifths of them present only once. The germline CDR1 and CDR2 sequences are LGHDT and YNNKEL (reference sequence). This CDR3 has 16 amino acids. The V segment lost 4 bases and the J segment 0 bases; nucleotides outside the gene matches: 7. As regards this clone: The antigen remains unidentified.

The sequenced material came from cells from a culture (not recorded whether cultured in vitro). The receptor was isolated from a human donor with melanoma. The rearrangement uses TRBV3-1 (or the pseudogene TRBV3-2) and TRBJ2-7; 9 nucleotides align to TRBD1. The CDR3 bases are TGTGCCAGCAGCCGAAACCGGGACAGGGACTCCTACGAGCAGTACTTC. Translated: CASSRNRDRDSYEQYF.